This TCR beta chain was obtained from a study of blood T cells in healthy people across ages. Overall study context: Template switching caught about one barcoded beta molecule for each two T cells.

Then a second PCR, running about 6 to 11 cycles, was carried out with a sample-barcoded 5' primer and a J-beta primer mix. TCRdb called the 5' RACE reads again in MiXCR, with one record for every CDR3 protein. This table holds about 1.6 million distinct CDR3 sequences, 30% to 35% found once. This clonotype has only a few counts. V lost 3 bases to trimming and J lost 8 bases, with 13 bases between them. CDR3 length equals 13 residues. Those donating, healthy Caucasian individuals from Russia, were aged about 6 to 100. The sample, about 9.2 milliliters of peripheral blood, was drawn from each donor. Specimen: blood. This chain joins TRBV12-3 or TRBV12-4 and TRBJ1-2; the D gene is possibly TRBD1 (5 bases). This sequence originates from a woman aged 25 to 45 in good health. The chain's CDR3 is CASSFEGIWGYTF. CDR3 bases: TGTGCCAGCAGTTTTGAGGGGATTTGGGGCTACACCTTC.